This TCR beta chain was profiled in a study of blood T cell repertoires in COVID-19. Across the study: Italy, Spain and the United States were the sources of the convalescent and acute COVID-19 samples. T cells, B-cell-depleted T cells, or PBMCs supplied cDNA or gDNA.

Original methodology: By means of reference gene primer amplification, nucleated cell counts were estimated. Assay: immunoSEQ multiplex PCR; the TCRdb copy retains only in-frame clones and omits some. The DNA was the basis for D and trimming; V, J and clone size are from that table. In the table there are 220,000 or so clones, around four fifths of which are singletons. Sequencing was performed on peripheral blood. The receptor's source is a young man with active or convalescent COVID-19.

DNA for the CDR3: TGTGCCAGCAGATTACTAGCGGTTGGACGAGAGCAGTACTTC. Amino acid sequence: CASRLLAVGREQYF. The chain is built from TRBV6-5 and TRBJ2-7, with 8 bases aligning to TRBD2. The trim removed 6 bases at V and 7 bases at J, leaving 11 bases unmatched. The CDR3 sequence is 14 residues long. Per germline, CDR1 MNHEY and CDR2 SVGAGI.